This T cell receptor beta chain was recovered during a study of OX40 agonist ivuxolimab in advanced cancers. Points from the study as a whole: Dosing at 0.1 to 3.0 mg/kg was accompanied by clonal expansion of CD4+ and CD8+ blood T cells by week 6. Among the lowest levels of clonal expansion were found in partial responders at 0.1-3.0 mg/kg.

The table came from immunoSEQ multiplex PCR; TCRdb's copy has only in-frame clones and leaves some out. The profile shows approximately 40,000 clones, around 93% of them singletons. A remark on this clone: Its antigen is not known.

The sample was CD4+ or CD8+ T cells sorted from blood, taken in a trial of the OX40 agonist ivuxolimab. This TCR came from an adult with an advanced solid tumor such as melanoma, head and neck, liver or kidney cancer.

The CDR3 reads CASSLGQAYTEAFF. Written as DNA, the CDR3 is TGTGCCAGCAGTTTAGGGCAGGCCTACACTGAAGCTTTCTTT. V and J are TRBV28 and TRBJ1-1; D is undetermined. The CDR3 length is 14 residues. From germline, CDR1 is MDHEN and CDR2 SYDVKM. The V and J ends lost 2 bases and 3 bases respectively, with 10 bases between them. The entire variable domain, with the rest obtained from reference TRBV28 and TRBJ1-1, is as follows: DVKVTQSSRYLVKRTGEKVFLECVQDMDHENMFWYRQDPGLGLRLIYFSYDVKMKEKGDIPEGYSVSREKKERFSLILESASTNQTSMYLCASSLGQAYTEAFFGQGTRLTVV.